This T cell receptor (beta chain) was captured in a study of early T cells in non-severe SARS-CoV-2 infection. This clonotype appeared many times. TCRdb re-analysed the 5' RACE reads in MiXCR, keeping a single row per CDR3 protein. In the table there are about 48,000 distinct CDR3 sequences, approximately 5.9% of which are singletons. Germline lookup yields CDR1 SGHAT and CDR2 FQNNGV. The CDR3 has 16 residues. The V end was cut by 5 bases, the J end by 6 bases, with 21 bases between. The chain employs TRBV11-2 and TRBJ2-3; D unresolved. The specimen was whole blood, collected at baseline. This TCR came from an adult who was a healthcare worker with PCR-confirmed SARS-CoV-2 infection or an uninfected control (not recorded which). The DNA of the CDR3 is TGTGCCAGCAGCCTTGACGGCGGCAGGATGTCGGATACGCAGTATTTT. This sequence encodes CASSLDGGRMSDTQYF.